This T cell receptor beta chain comes out of a study of blood T cells in healthy people across ages. On the study more broadly: For every two T cells, template switching captured about one barcoded beta molecule.

Caucasian, healthy and from Russia, the donors were aged between roughly 6 and 95. This clonotype was seen a handful of times. Germline CDR1 and CDR2: SNHLY and FYNNEI. V was trimmed by 0 bases and J by 5 bases, leaving 19 bases between them. This CDR3 has 17 amino acids. Primers used in a second PCR of roughly 6 to 11 cycles were a sample-barcoded 5' primer and a J-beta primer mix. MiXCR, applied by TCRdb to the 5' RACE reads, yields one record per CDR3 protein. Among around 520,000 distinct CDR3 sequences, about a quarter were seen once, and the ten largest hold approximately 4%. This sample also belongs to another study, concerning T cells of mothers and their children. That study adds: The sample comes from fewer than ten healthy Caucasian donors: mothers and children. Random nucleotides (2-4) and sample barcodes were added by the M1S primer used in the second PCR.

The V gene is TRBV2, the J gene TRBJ2-5; D tentatively reads TRBD1 or TRBD2 (5 bases each). Sequencing was performed on blood. The receptor's source is a boy aged 2 to 10 in good health. CDR3 nucleotides: TGTGCCAGCAGTGAAGCGACGGGCAGGGACGGGACGGAGACCCAGTACTTC. This translates into CASSEATGRDGTETQYF.